This note documents a single T cell receptor (beta chain) sequence. The source of the sample is a study of blood T cell repertoires in COVID-19. As processed by the authors: Reference gene primers were amplified, and this amplification served to estimate nucleated cell counts. The data were produced by immunoSEQ multiplex PCR, yet TCRdb's version contains in-frame clones alone and is incomplete. V and J calls and clone size are as listed in that table; D and trimming were resolved from the DNA. The sample has some 73,000 clones, approximately 85% seen once. Patients from Seattle were sampled longitudinally, starting during active infection. Trimming took off 4 bases at V and 0 bases at J, with 13 bases between the two ends. The CDR3 is 16 residues long. Germline V CDR1 and CDR2: MNHNS, SASEGT.

The TCR was taken from a man aged 50 to 60 with COVID-19, enrolled during active disease. The gene calls are TRBV6-1 and TRBJ1-5; D unclear. Specimen: peripheral blood. CDR3 residues: CASSVSRTSSNQPQHF. CDR3 coding DNA: TGTGCCAGCAGTGTAAGCCGCACCTCTAGCAATCAGCCCCAGCATTTT.